This T cell receptor (beta chain) stems from a study of naive and memory T cell subsets. General observations from the study: Possibly reflecting memory cells re-expressing CD45RA, a few larger clonotypes occurred in naive repertoires, especially CD8.

Both TRBC1 and TRBC2 were covered by a beta constant-region primer of two equimolar oligonucleotides. Ligated cDNA was amplified by four rounds of PCR with nested alpha and beta constant-region primers and SP2. TCRdb used MiXCR to reprocess the UMI-ligation and nested PCR reads, holding one entry per CDR3 protein. Of under 150,000 distinct CDR3 sequences in the sample, around 21% were seen once. Trimming cost V 3 bases and J 5 bases, with 11 bases left between them. This CDR3 comprises 15 residues. In germline, CDR1 is MDHEN, CDR2 SYDVKM. This clonotype was observed a few times. Its specificity is not known.

This TCR derives from a human donor in good health. The V call is TRBV28, the J call TRBJ1-6, with D hard to call. The sequenced sample consisted of naive CD8+ T cells from blood. For the CDR3, the DNA is TGTGCCAGCAGTTTCAGAGGCCCGGATAATTCACCCCTCCACTTT. Amino acids: CASSFRGPDNSPLHF.